One and the same sample provided the 29 T cell receptor beta chains below, sequenced in a study of blood T cells in healthy people across ages. Through a sample-barcoded 5' primer and a J-beta primer mix, a second PCR was run for roughly 7 to 12 cycles. TCRdb re-called the 5' RACE reads with MiXCR, one entry per CDR3 protein. The data hold more than 1,400,000 distinct CDR3 sequences, with 42% observed a single time. Sequences were obtained from blood. Source of these receptors: a woman aged 18-29 years in good health.

On this clonotype itself: This may be a read error: a much more frequent sequence differs by one nucleotide. The rearrangement links TRBV29-1 to TRBJ2-3; D gene uncertain. Germline values: CDR1 SQVTM, CDR2 ANQGSEA. This CDR3 has 15 amino acids. The V end was cut by 3 bases, the J end by 0 bases, with 13 bases between. CDR3 DNA: TGCAGCGTTGATGGGCTGGAGACCAGCACAGATACGCAGTATTTT. Translating it yields CSVDGLETSTDTQYF.

This chain uses TRBV12-3 or TRBV12-4 with TRBJ2-7; the match to TRBD2 covers 8 bases. V shed 5 bases and J 2 bases; nucleotides not matched to a gene: 14. The length of the CDR3 is 17 residues. The CDR3 region is CASSPRGSSGPTYEQYF. Here the CDR3 DNA reads TGTGCCAGCAGTCCCCGTGGCTCTAGCGGGCCGACCTACGAGCAGTACTTC.

V and J are TRBV7-2 and TRBJ2-5, with a possible D match to TRBD1 (5 bases). The CDR3 totals 16 residues. V was shortened by 0 bases and J by 1 base, with 12 bases between the two germline ends. Germline-derived CDR1 and CDR2 are SGHTA and FQGNSA. This chain's CDR3 is CASSLAPRTPQETQYF. The CDR3 bases are TGTGCCAGCAGCTTAGCGCCCAGGACACCCCAAGAGACCCAGTACTTC.

The chain is built from TRBV7-9 and TRBJ2-5; D remains ambiguous. This CDR3 region has 14 residues. V lost 4 bases and J 2 bases, leaving 11 bases between the germline ends. Per germline, CDR1 SEHNR and CDR2 FQNEAQ (reference sequence). CDR3 sequence: CASSYPDGQETQYF. CDR3 coding DNA: TGTGCCAGCAGCTACCCCGACGGTCAAGAGACCCAGTACTTC.

V gene TRBV24-1 combines with J gene TRBJ2-2; possibly TRBD1 or TRBD2 for D (6 bases each). The germline V gene encodes CDR1 KGHDR and CDR2 SFDVKD. Trimming shortened V by 3 bases and J by 3 bases, and 10 bases separated the two germline ends. The CDR3 is 15 amino acids. The CDR3 DNA is TGTGCCACCAGTGATCAGGAGGGGGACACCGGGGAGCTGTTTTTT. Amino acid sequence: CATSDQEGDTGELFF.

This clonotype came up a few times. J is TRBJ2-7 and V is TRBV20-1; 9 nucleotides match TRBD2. The germline V gene has CDR1 DFQATT and CDR2 SNEGSKA (reference sequence). The length of the CDR3 is 16 residues. Trimming took 0 bases from V and 0 from J; bases not matched to a gene: 6. The CDR3 loop reads CSARDQLAGSSYEQYF. DNA for the CDR3: TGCAGTGCTAGAGATCAACTAGCGGGTAGCTCCTACGAGCAGTACTTC.

The gene calls are TRBV9 and TRBJ2-7; 8 nucleotides align to TRBD2. CDR1 and CDR2 (germline): SGDLS, YYNGEE. There are 15 residues in the CDR3. V gave up 0 bases and J gave up 0 bases; unmatched junction bases: 2. This chain's CDR3 is CASSVVSGNSYEQYF. CDR3 nucleotides: TGTGCCAGCAGCGTAGTTAGCGGGAACTCCTACGAGCAGTACTTC. Full variable domain (missing parts from reference TRBV9 and TRBJ2-7): DSGVTQTPKHLITATGQRVTLRCSPRSGDLSVYWYQQSLDQGLQFLIQYYNGEERAKGNILERFSAQQFPDLHSELNLSSLELGDSALYFCASSVVSGNSYEQYFGPGTRLTVT.

V usage is TRBV20-1 and J usage is TRBJ2-7, with 9 bases that match TRBD2. Looked up from germline, CDR1 is DFQATT and CDR2 is SNEGSKA (reference sequence). V lost 5 bases to trimming and J lost 3 bases; unmatched junction nucleotides: 2. The CDR3 consists of 12 residues. The CDR3 DNA is TGCAGTGCTCCTAGCGGGAACTACGAGCAGTACTTC. It encodes CSAPSGNYEQYF.

This clonotype was counted only a few times. The chain uses TRBV5-1 and TRBJ2-1, with 9 bases aligning to TRBD2. The CDR3 has 16 residues. The trim removed 6 bases at V and 5 bases at J, leaving 12 bases unmatched. Germline CDR1 is SGHRS and CDR2 is YFSETQ. This chain's CDR3 is CASNRSPGLADNEQFF. DNA for the CDR3: TGCGCCAGCAATAGGAGTCCGGGACTAGCCGACAATGAGCAGTTCTTC.

This rearrangement joins TRBV20-1 to TRBJ2-1; D perhaps matches TRBD2 (5 bases). There are 15 residues in the CDR3. Per germline, CDR1 DFQATT and CDR2 SNEGSKA (reference sequence). V was clipped by 0 bases and J by 3 bases, with 12 bases between them. CDR3 region: CSARDRGSGYNEQFF. CDR3 DNA sequence: TGCAGTGCTAGAGATCGGGGATCCGGCTACAATGAGCAGTTCTTC.

J is TRBJ1-3 and V is TRBV4-1; TRBD1 is a possible D gene (5 bases). Germline lookup yields CDR1 MGHRA and CDR2 YSYEKL. V was trimmed by 0 bases and J by 2 bases, leaving 14 bases between them. This CDR3 comprises 17 residues. The CDR3 region has the DNA TGCGCCAGCAGCCAAGATTGGGGGGTTATGGCTGGAAACACCATATATTTT. This gives the protein CASSQDWGVMAGNTIYF.

A word on this clonotype: The junction departs from germline at one end; a sequencing error may be responsible. V is TRBV5-1 and J is TRBJ1-5, with D unclear. The CDR3 sequence is 13 residues long. Germline CDR1 SGHRS, CDR2 YFSETQ. CDR3 in DNA: TGCGCCAGCAGCTTCTCGGTTGGTCAGCCCCGGCATTTT. It codes for CASSFSVGQPRHF.

The rearrangement joins TRBV4-1 to TRBJ2-1; no reliable D call. Germline loops: CDR1 MGHRA, CDR2 YSYEKL. Deletions cut 5 bases from V and 3 bases from J, with 23 bases between. This CDR3 has 18 amino acids. CDR3 coding DNA: TGCGCCAGCAGCAAAGTGGTTTCGGGTATCATCGGCTACAATGAGCAGTTCTTC. Translated, it gives CASSKVVSGIIGYNEQFF.

The rearrangement joins TRBV9 to TRBJ2-3; D gene ambiguous. V lost 0 bases, J lost 0 bases, and 11 bases lay in between. Germline V gives CDR1 SGDLS, CDR2 YYNGEE. The CDR3 consists of 16 residues. Here the CDR3 reads CASSVEAFASTDTQYF. The CDR3 DNA is TGTGCCAGCAGCGTAGAGGCCTTCGCTAGCACAGATACGCAGTATTTT.

The V call is TRBV5-1, the J call TRBJ1-5; TRBD1 agrees at 7 bases. The ends lost 5 bases at V and 3 bases at J; junction bases unmatched: 8. This CDR3 region has 15 residues. Germline V gene lookup returns CDR1 SGHRS and CDR2 YFSETQ. CDR3 loop: CASSFTGTVNQPQHF. The CDR3, as DNA: TGCGCCAGCAGTTTTACCGGGACAGTCAATCAGCCCCAGCATTTT.

In its sample, this clonotype was seen a few times. The chain recombines TRBV20-1 with TRBJ2-4; 7 bases agree with TRBD2. Germline V gives CDR1 DFQATT, CDR2 SNEGSKA (reference sequence). V shed 1 base and J 3 bases; nucleotides not matched to a gene: 3. This CDR3 is built from 14 residues. The CDR3 coding sequence is TGCAGTGCTAGAGTGGGGGAGGGCAAAAACATTCAGTACTTC. Amino acids: CSARVGEGKNIQYF.

This clonotype was observed once. Possible read error: a much larger clone is one base away. This rearrangement joins TRBV12-3 or TRBV12-4 to TRBJ2-7; no clear D. The CDR3 is made up of 13 amino acids. The chain's CDR3 is CASSEDSAYGQYF. In DNA form, the CDR3 reads TGTGCCAGCAGTGAGGATTCCGCCTACGGGCAGTACTTC.

The rearrangement joins TRBV7-9 to TRBJ2-3; the D gene is possibly TRBD2 (5 bases). Trimming took 5 bases from V and 3 from J, leaving 15 bases between them. This CDR3 contains 15 residues. CDR1 is SEHNR, CDR2 FQNEAQ, per germline (reference sequence). CDR3 protein: CASSPSLEATDTQYF. DNA of the CDR3: TGTGCCAGCAGCCCCTCGTTGGAGGCTACAGATACGCAGTATTTT.

The V gene is TRBV20-1, the J gene TRBJ2-4; D not certain. Germline loops: CDR1 DFQATT, CDR2 SNEGSKA (reference sequence). This CDR3 spans 19 amino acids. Trimming shortened V by 0 bases and J by 1 base, and 22 bases separated the two germline ends. Here the CDR3 reads CSARDTGRTALWAKNIQYF. The CDR3 DNA sequence: TGCAGTGCTAGAGATACTGGCCGAACGGCGTTGTGGGCCAAAAACATTCAGTACTTC.

Only a few counts were recorded for this clonotype. The chain is built from TRBV14 and TRBJ2-3; D unresolved. The CDR3 is 13 amino acids. CDR1 SGHDN and CDR2 FVKESK come from the germline V gene. Trimming shortened V by 0 bases and J by 3 bases, and 4 bases separated the two germline ends. CDR3 sequence reads: CASSQEQTDTQYF. CDR3 DNA sequence: TGTGCCAGCAGCCAAGAGCAGACAGATACGCAGTATTTT. Looking up the rest from reference TRBV14 and TRBJ2-3 gives the full variable domain: EAGVTQFPSHSVIEKGQTVTLRCDPISGHDNLYWYRRVMGKEIKFLLHFVKESKQDESGMPNNRFLAERTGGTYSTLKVQPAELEDSGVYFCASSQEQTDTQYFGPGTRLTVL.

The chain has TRBV7-2 and TRBJ2-4; D call uncertain. V was cut by 1 base and J by 13 bases, with 14 bases left in between. The germline V gene encodes CDR1 SGHTA and CDR2 FQGNSA. The CDR3 extends over 13 amino acids. This CDR3 reads CASSLGVSDEQYF. The CDR3, as DNA: TGTGCCAGCAGCTTAGGGGTCAGCGATGAGCAGTACTTC.

This chain connects TRBV6-1 to TRBJ1-2, with a tentative D call TRBD1 (6 bases). The CDR3 extends over 13 amino acids. Germline CDR1 and CDR2: MNHNS and SASEGT. Trimming removed 1 base from V and 13 bases from J, with 16 bases in between. CDR3 protein: CASSEEGQLIPTF. The CDR3 DNA follows: TGTGCCAGCAGTGAAGAAGGACAGCTAATCCCCACCTTC.

The chain joins TRBV6-1 to TRBJ2-7, with 15 bases that match TRBD2. The ends lost 7 bases at V and 1 base at J; junction bases unmatched: 11. The CDR3 is made up of 18 amino acids. Germline loops: CDR1 MNHNS, CDR2 SASEGT. This CDR3 reads CASNAPGLAGGDSYEQYF. CDR3 bases: TGTGCCAGCAACGCTCCGGGACTAGCGGGAGGAGATTCCTACGAGCAGTACTTC.

CDR3 loop: CASSFTGGSTEAFF. The CDR3 nucleotides are TGTGCCAGCAGTTTTACAGGGGGTAGCACTGAAGCTTTCTTT. V usage is TRBV12-3 or TRBV12-4 and J usage is TRBJ1-1; 8 nucleotides align to TRBD1. The CDR3 sequence is 14 residues long. J lost 4 bases, V lost 3 bases, and 4 bases had no gene match.

This clonotype was detected a few times. The genes are TRBV6-5 and TRBJ2-1, with a possible D match to TRBD2 (5 bases). This CDR3 spans 11 amino acids. CDR1 and CDR2 (germline): MNHEY, SVGAGI. With 4 bases removed from V and 11 bases from J, the gap between germline ends came to 9 bases. The CDR3 loop reads CASSSDWKQFF. The CDR3 DNA follows: TGTGCCAGCAGTTCGGACTGGAAGCAGTTCTTC.

In DNA, the CDR3 is TGTGCCAGCAGGAGGGGTAACGGTAATGAAAAACTGTTTTTT. This gives the protein CASRRGNGNEKLFF. V usage is TRBV6-1 and J usage is TRBJ1-4; perhaps TRBD1 as D (5 bases). Germline assignment: CDR1 MNHNS and CDR2 SASEGT. Trimming stripped 6 bases from V and 4 bases from J, with 12 bases between. This CDR3 region has 14 residues.

The J gene is TRBJ2-5, the V gene TRBV7-9; no definite D call. From germline, CDR1 is SEHNR and CDR2 FQNEAQ (reference sequence). The V gene lost 1 base and the J gene lost 11 bases, with 26 bases spanning the gap. The CDR3 consists of 17 residues. Here the CDR3 DNA reads TGTGCCAGCAGCTTAGTGTCGGTGGCCGGACCCTACAATGAGCAGTACTTC. This translates into CASSLVSVAGPYNEQYF.

The rearrangement uses TRBV28 and TRBJ1-3, with 7 bases fitting TRBD1. Germline lookup yields CDR1 MDHEN and CDR2 SYDVKM. The CDR3 has 14 amino acids. V lost 2 bases and J lost 2; bases outside the gene matches: 0. CDR3 sequence: CASSLQGAGNTIYF. CDR3 bases: TGTGCCAGCAGTTTACAGGGGGCTGGAAACACCATATATTTT.

The chain uses TRBV6-5 and TRBJ2-3; the match to TRBD2 covers 11 bases. CDR1 is MNHEY and CDR2 is SVGAGI in the germline V gene. The CDR3 is 15 amino acids. J gave up 3 bases and V 6 bases, and 5 bases lay outside the gene matches. CDR3: CASSTIAGGTDTQYF. In DNA form, the CDR3 reads TGTGCCAGCAGCACCATAGCGGGAGGGACAGATACGCAGTATTTT.